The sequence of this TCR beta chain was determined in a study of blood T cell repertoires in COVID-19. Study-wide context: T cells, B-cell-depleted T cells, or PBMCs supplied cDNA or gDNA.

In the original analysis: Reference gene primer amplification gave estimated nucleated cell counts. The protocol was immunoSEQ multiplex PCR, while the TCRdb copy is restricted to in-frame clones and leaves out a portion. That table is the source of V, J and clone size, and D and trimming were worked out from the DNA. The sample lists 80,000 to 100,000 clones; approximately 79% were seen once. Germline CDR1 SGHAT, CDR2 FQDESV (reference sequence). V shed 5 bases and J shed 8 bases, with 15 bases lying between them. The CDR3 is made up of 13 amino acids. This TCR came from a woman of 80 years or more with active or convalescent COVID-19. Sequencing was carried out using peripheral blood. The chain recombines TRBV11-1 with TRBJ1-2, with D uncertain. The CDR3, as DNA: TGTGCCAGCAGCCCCGGAGGGCTTCGGGGCTACACCTTC. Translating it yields CASSPGGLRGYTF.